This T cell receptor (beta chain) was documented in a study of T cells in Graves' hyperthyroidism and ophthalmopathy. For the study at large: Before treatment of any kind, peripheral blood was taken at initial diagnosis. Study results and limitations: In blood, most of the thyroid clonotypes expanded above 0.001 were also present.

This clonotype appeared many times. Its specificity is unknown. The PBMCs studied were ones that came from roughly 9.1 ml fresh peripheral blood. Template material for amplifying TCR beta CDR3 regions consisted of RNA transcripts. The study used the HTBI primer set for a first-round RT-PCR of the TCR CDR3. MiXCR was run by TCRdb on the multiplex PCR reads, yielding one entry per CDR3 protein. This table holds 350,000 to 450,000 distinct CDR3 sequences, roughly 14% found once. This CDR3 region has 18 residues. The J segment lost 3 bases and the V segment lost 6 bases, leaving 13 bases of the junction unmatched. Germline CDR1 and CDR2: SNHLY and FYNNEI.

The receptor comes from a woman aged 55-69 years with Graves' hyperthyroidism. The source material was blood. The V call is TRBV2, the J call TRBJ2-7, with TRBD2 identical over 14 bases. DNA of the CDR3: TGTGCCAGCAGGGGACTAGCGGGAGCAGATGGACCCAGCTACGAGCAGTACTTC. It specifies CASRGLAGADGPSYEQYF.